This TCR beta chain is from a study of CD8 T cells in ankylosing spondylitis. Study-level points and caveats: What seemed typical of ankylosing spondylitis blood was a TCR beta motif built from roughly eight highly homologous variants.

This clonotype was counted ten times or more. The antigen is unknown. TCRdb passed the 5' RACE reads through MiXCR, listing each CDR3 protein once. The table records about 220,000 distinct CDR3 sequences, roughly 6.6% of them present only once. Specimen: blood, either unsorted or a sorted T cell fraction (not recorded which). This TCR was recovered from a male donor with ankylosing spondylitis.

The chain's CDR3 is CASSRDRGIGTEAFF. CDR3 sequence (DNA): TGTGCCAGCAGTCGGGACAGGGGGATCGGCACTGAAGCTTTCTTT. V usage is TRBV6-1 and J usage is TRBJ1-1; TRBD1 agrees at 11 bases. Per germline, CDR1 MNHNS and CDR2 SASEGT. Losses at the gene ends were 5 bases for V and 4 bases for J; bases not matched to a gene: 6. The CDR3 is made up of 15 amino acids.